This T cell receptor beta chain was observed in a study of radiation and T cells in renal cell carcinoma. The overall study: Nephrectomy followed 15 Gy stereotactic body radiation by 4 weeks.

As for this clone: Antigen unknown.

Data came from immunoSEQ multiplex PCR; TCRdb stores just in-frame clones and leaves some out. The repertoire holds some 100,000 clones, 82% seen once, with around 6.3% in the top ten. Time point specified: baseline pretreatment blood. Treatment meaning: 15 Gy SBRT to primary tumor, nephrectomy 4 weeks later. Serial blood draws occurred at baseline and 2 and 4 weeks post-SBRT. Study-wide results and caveats: In blood, top tumor clones expanded by 2 weeks, shrinking by 4. Without pretreatment biopsies, baseline tumor clonotype presence was undetermined.

V was clipped by 3 bases and J by 3 bases, with 13 bases between them. The CDR3 contains 15 residues. CDR1 is SGHTA, CDR2 FQGTGA, per germline. Sequencing was performed on blood, taken from a patient whose treatment included radiotherapy and nephrectomy. The chain joins TRBV7-3 to TRBJ2-3; the D gene is possibly TRBD2 (6 bases). This receptor was taken from a man in his sixties with renal cell carcinoma. CDR3 sequence: CASSFEAGETDTQYF. CDR3 sequence (DNA): TGTGCCAGCAGCTTTGAAGCGGGTGAGACAGATACGCAGTATTTT.